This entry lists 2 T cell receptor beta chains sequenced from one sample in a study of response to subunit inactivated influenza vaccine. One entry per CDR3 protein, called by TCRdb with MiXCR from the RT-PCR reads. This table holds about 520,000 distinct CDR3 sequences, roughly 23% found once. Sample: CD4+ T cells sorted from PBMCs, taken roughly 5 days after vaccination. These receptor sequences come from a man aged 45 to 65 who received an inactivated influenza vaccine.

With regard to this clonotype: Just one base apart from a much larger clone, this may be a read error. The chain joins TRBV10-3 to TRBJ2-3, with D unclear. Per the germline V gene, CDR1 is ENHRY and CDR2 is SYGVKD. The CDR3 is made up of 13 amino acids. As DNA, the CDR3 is TGTGCCATCAGTCAACCAAACACAGATACGCAGGATTTT. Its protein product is CAISQPNTDTQDF.

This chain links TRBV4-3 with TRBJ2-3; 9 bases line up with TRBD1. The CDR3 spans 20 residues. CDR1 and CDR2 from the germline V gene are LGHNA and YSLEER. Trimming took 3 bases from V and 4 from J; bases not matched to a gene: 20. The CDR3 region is CASSQTGMPSTGGFPDTQYF. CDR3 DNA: TGCGCCAGCAGCCAGACTGGGATGCCATCGACAGGGGGTTTTCCAGATACGCAGTATTTT.